This entry concerns a single T cell receptor beta chain. Only in-frame clones appear in the TCRdb table, and some are missing; sequencing was by immunoSEQ multiplex PCR. The sample lists about 49,000 clones, around nine tenths seen once, with about 3.8% in the top ten. These data belong to a study of technical replicates of blood from a few donors. The CDR3 is made up of 13 amino acids. The junction had 5 bases not matched to a gene; V was cut back by 5 bases and J by 6 bases. From germline, CDR1 is MNHNY and CDR2 SVGAGI (reference sequence). V is TRBV6-6 and J is TRBJ1-2; 8 nucleotides agree with TRBD1. Sequenced input: PBMCs. This TCR came from a human donor in good health. Some clones in this sample may be carry-over from other donors' samples. The CDR3 here is CASSRTGFNGYTF. The CDR3 DNA follows: TGTGCCAGCAGTCGGACAGGGTTTAATGGCTACACCTTC.